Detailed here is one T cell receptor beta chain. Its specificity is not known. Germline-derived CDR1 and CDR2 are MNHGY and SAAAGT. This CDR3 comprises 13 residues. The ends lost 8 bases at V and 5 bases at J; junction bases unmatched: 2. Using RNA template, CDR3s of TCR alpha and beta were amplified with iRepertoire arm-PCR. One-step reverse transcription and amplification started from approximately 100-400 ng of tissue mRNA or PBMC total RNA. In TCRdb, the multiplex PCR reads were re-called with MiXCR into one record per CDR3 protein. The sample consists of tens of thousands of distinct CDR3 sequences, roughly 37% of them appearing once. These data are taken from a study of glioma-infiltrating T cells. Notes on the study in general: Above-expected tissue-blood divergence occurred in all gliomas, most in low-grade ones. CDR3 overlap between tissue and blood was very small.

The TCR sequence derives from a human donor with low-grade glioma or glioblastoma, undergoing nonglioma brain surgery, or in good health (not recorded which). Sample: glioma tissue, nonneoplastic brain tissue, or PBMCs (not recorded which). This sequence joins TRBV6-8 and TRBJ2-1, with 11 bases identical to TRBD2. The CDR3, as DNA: TGTGCCAGCCGACTAGCGGGAAACAATGAGCAGTTCTTC. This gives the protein CASRLAGNNEQFF.